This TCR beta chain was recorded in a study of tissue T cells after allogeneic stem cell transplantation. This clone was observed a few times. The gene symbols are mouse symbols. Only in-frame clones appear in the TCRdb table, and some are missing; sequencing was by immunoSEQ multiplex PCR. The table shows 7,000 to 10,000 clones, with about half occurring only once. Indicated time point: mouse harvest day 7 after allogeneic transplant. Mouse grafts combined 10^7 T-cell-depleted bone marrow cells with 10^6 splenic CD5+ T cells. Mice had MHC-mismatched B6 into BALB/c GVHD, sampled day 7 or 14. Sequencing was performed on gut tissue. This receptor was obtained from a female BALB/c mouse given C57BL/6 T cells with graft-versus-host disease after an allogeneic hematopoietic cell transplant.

The CDR3 spells CASSLHSANTEVFF. Partial CDR3 DNA: TGTGCCAGCAGTTTACACAGTGCAAACACAGAAGTCTTC. This chain joins TRBV15 and TRBJ1-1, with no clear D. Coverage ceases 1 residue before the CDR3 finishes, and the germline J gene fills in the end. The CDR3 extends over 14 amino acids. Germline CDR1 and CDR2: SGHND and FRSKSL. Trimming took 2 bases from V and 0 from J, leaving 7 bases between them.